Listed here are 12 T cell receptor beta chains from one sample, sequenced in a study of CD8+CD57+ T cells in acquired aplastic anemia. An expansion of CD8+CD57+ cells by flow cytometry had been shown in patients chosen for sequencing. The template for TCR beta VDJ and CDR3 sequence profiling was genomic DNA. In TCRdb, the reads were re-called with MiXCR into one record per CDR3 protein. Of over 150,000 distinct CDR3 sequences listed, 55% to 65% are singletons. The sample was sorted CD4+, CD8+, or CD8+CD57+ T cells (not recorded which) from PBMCs. These TCRs come from a human donor with aplastic anemia.

The rearrangement joins TRBV3-1 to TRBJ2-1; TRBD1 agrees at 10 bases. The CDR3 length is 15 residues. Germline loops: CDR1 LGHDT, CDR2 YNNKEL (reference sequence). V was clipped by 2 bases and J by 6 bases; unmatched bases: 4. For the CDR3, the DNA is TGTGCCAGCAGCCAACCGGGACAGGGGTTCAATGAGCAGTTCTTC. Encoded protein: CASSQPGQGFNEQFF.

V gene TRBV12-3 or TRBV12-4 combines with J gene TRBJ1-6, with 8 bases fitting TRBD1. There are 15 residues in the CDR3. The ends lost 5 bases at V and 7 bases at J; junction bases unmatched: 7. The CDR3 reads CASSAGQGDNSPLHF. The CDR3, as DNA: TGTGCCAGCAGTGCCGGACAGGGCGACAATTCACCCCTCCACTTT.

The table lists this clonotype with a few counts. The chain uses TRBV14 and TRBJ1-6; TRBD1 is a possible D gene (6 bases). V dropped 4 bases and J dropped 11 bases, with 18 bases sitting between them. CDR3 size: 15 residues. The germline V gene encodes CDR1 SGHDN and CDR2 FVKESK. This chain's CDR3 is CASSLRTDLRAPLHF. DNA of the CDR3: TGTGCCAGCAGCCTCCGGACAGACCTTCGGGCACCCCTCCACTTT.

The chain joins TRBV7-9 to TRBJ1-2; 10 bases are shared with TRBD1. CDR1 SEHNR and CDR2 FQNEAQ come from the germline V gene (reference sequence). V was clipped by 8 bases and J by 1 base; unmatched bases: 7. This CDR3 contains 15 residues. As DNA, the CDR3 is TGTGCCAGCTCGCGGGACAGGGGTTTTAACTATGGCTACACCTTC. Its translation: CASSRDRGFNYGYTF.

The chain combines TRBV2 with TRBJ2-1; TRBD2 agrees at 7 bases. V lost 6 bases to trimming and J lost 0 bases; unmatched junction nucleotides: 11. Germline V gene lookup returns CDR1 SNHLY and CDR2 FYNNEI. CDR3 length: 17 residues. CDR3 nucleotide sequence: TGTGCCAGCAGGCAGGAACTAGCGCTGAGCTCCTACAATGAGCAGTTCTTC. It translates to CASRQELALSSYNEQFF.

CDR3 coding DNA: TGCAGTGCTAGAGATTACGACAGGCTTGCCCGGGGCTCCTATAATTCACCCCTCCACTTT. It specifies CSARDYDRLARGSYNSPLHF. This chain uses TRBV20-1 with TRBJ1-6; D is possibly TRBD1 (6 bases). With 0 bases removed from V and 0 bases from J, the gap between germline ends came to 21 bases. Germline values: CDR1 DFQATT, CDR2 SNEGSKA (reference sequence). The CDR3 is 20 residues long.

The V call is TRBV15, the J call TRBJ2-4; 10 bases match TRBD2. The CDR3 covers 17 residues. The germline V gene encodes CDR1 LNHNV and CDR2 YYDKDF (reference sequence). With V trimmed by 0 bases and J by 6 bases, 8 bases remained unmatched. The CDR3 here is CATSREGPSGSRNIQYF. The CDR3 DNA follows: TGTGCCACCAGCAGAGAGGGTCCTAGCGGGAGTAGAAACATTCAGTACTTC.

V usage is TRBV5-6 and J usage is TRBJ1-6, with 7 bases identical to TRBD1. V lost 3 bases to trimming and J lost 12 bases; unmatched junction nucleotides: 9. This CDR3 has 14 residues. From germline, CDR1 is SGHDT and CDR2 YYEEEE. The CDR3 region is CASSSTGTAIPLHF. CDR3 coding DNA: TGTGCCAGCAGCTCCACCGGGACAGCTATACCCCTCCACTTT.

This clonotype was detected once. The chain's CDR3 is CASSPLGLAGGPPYNEQFF. CDR3 nucleotides: TGTGCCAGCAGCCCCTTGGGACTAGCGGGGGGCCCACCCTACAATGAGCAGTTCTTC. This chain uses TRBV7-2 with TRBJ2-1; 15 bases align to TRBD2. The CDR3 extends over 19 amino acids. Germline assignment: CDR1 SGHTA and CDR2 FQGNSA. J gave up 2 bases and V 5 bases, and 10 bases lay outside the gene matches.

V is TRBV10-3 and J is TRBJ1-2, with a possible D match to TRBD1 (5 bases). Germline CDR1 reads ENHRY; CDR2 reads SYGVKD. CDR3 length: 13 residues. Trimming removed 2 bases at V and 4 bases at J, with 8 bases between. The CDR3, as DNA: TGTGCCATCAGTGAGGACAGCTCCTATGGCTACACCTTC. Residues: CAISEDSSYGYTF.

This clonotype was picked up many times. The chain recombines TRBV10-3 with TRBJ1-2; D is perhaps TRBD1 (5 bases). The CDR3 runs 15 residues. The V end was cut by 8 bases, the J end by 1 base, with 17 bases between. Germline CDR1 and CDR2: ENHRY and SYGVKD. CDR3 in DNA: TGTGCCATCTCCCCGAGAGGGGATGTTAACTATGGCTACACCTTC. Amino acids: CAISPRGDVNYGYTF.

The chain has TRBV4-1 and TRBJ2-2, with 9 positions matching TRBD1. V shed 0 bases, J shed 7 bases, and the junction held 9 bases outside the gene matches. Germline loops: CDR1 MGHRA, CDR2 YSYEKL. This CDR3 has 17 residues. As DNA, the CDR3 is TGCGCCAGCAGCCAAGATCGCAGGACAGGGGAGGACGGGGAGCTGTTTTTT. It yields the protein CASSQDRRTGEDGELFF.